The 30 T cell receptor beta chains presented below share a single source sample, sequenced in a study of molecular identifiers for immune sequencing clone quantification. MiXCR was run by TCRdb on the PCR reads, yielding one entry per CDR3 protein. The profile shows roughly 630,000 distinct CDR3 sequences, roughly 25% of them singletons. Sequencing was done on a sample of naive CD8+ T cells from blood, with Jurkat cell RNA spiked in. Specified subset: FACS-sorted CD8+CD4-CCR7+CD45RA+ naive T cells. The receptors come from a human donor in good health. Some libraries in this study had Jurkat cell RNA spiked in.

Of note for this clonotype: A clone one base away is much larger, so this may be a read error. This chain connects TRBV6-2 or TRBV6-3 to TRBJ2-7; D is ambiguous. Trimming pared 4 bases from V and 2 bases from J, leaving 9 bases between. CDR1 and CDR2 from the germline V gene are MNHEY and SVGEGT. The CDR3 spans 13 residues. CDR3 loop: CASSSAPTYEQYF. The CDR3 nucleotides are TGTGCCAGCAGTTCGGCCCCTACCTACGAGCAGTACTTC.

The V gene is TRBV7-9, the J gene TRBJ2-5, with TRBD2 matching over 7 bases. The CDR3 contains 19 residues. V was clipped by 4 bases and J by 5 bases; unmatched bases: 22. Germline CDR1 reads SEHNR; CDR2 reads FQNEAQ (reference sequence). The CDR3 loop reads CASSWTNSIGGLGEETQYF. CDR3 DNA: TGTGCCAGCAGCTGGACCAACAGTATCGGGGGGTTAGGTGAGGAGACCCAGTACTTC.

Turning to this clonotype: The junction does not match germline at one end; this may be a read error. The gene calls are TRBV29-1 and TRBJ2-7; D not resolved. From germline, CDR1 is SQVTM and CDR2 ANQGSEA. The CDR3 spans 11 residues. CDR3 sequence reads: CGVGSSYEQYF. CDR3 nucleotide sequence: TGCGGCGTTGGGTCCAGCTACGAGCAGTACTTC.

The chain links TRBV30 to TRBJ2-1, with D tentatively TRBD2 (5 bases). Germline V CDR1 and CDR2: GTSNPN, SVGIG (reference sequence). V was cut by 2 bases and J by 8 bases, with 7 bases left in between. The CDR3 has 11 residues. DNA for the CDR3: TGTGCCTGGAGTCTGGAGGATGAGCAGTTCTTC. Its translation: CAWSLEDEQFF.

This clonotype was detected many times. This chain joins TRBV4-2 and TRBJ1-1; D might be TRBD1 (5 bases). Trimming stripped 3 bases from V and 6 bases from J, with 11 bases between. CDR1 is LGHNA and CDR2 is YNFKEQ in the germline V gene. The CDR3 has 13 amino acids. For the CDR3, the DNA is TGTGCCAGCAGCCATTCCGGGACCGCTGAAGCTTTCTTT. It encodes CASSHSGTAEAFF.

This clonotype was recorded only once. This may stem from a read error, because a much larger clone lies one nucleotide away. The CDR3 DNA is TGTGCCAGCAGCGCCTACCCCCCGACAGCCTCTGGAAACACCATATATTTT. Its translation is CASSAYPPTASGNTIYF. The V and J genes are TRBV9 and TRBJ1-3, with D possibly matching TRBD1 (5 bases). This CDR3 region has 17 residues. Per the germline V gene, CDR1 is SGDLS and CDR2 is YYNGEE. V lost 3 bases and J 0 bases, leaving 16 bases between the germline ends.

This clonotype was counted many times. This sequence joins TRBV6-5 and TRBJ1-1, with TRBD1 matching 7 bases. This CDR3 is built from 12 residues. Looked up from germline, CDR1 is MNHEY and CDR2 is SVGAGI. Germline trimming cut 6 bases from V and 6 bases from J; bases unmatched to any gene: 4. CDR3 in amino acids: CASRTGFAEAFF. The CDR3 DNA sequence: TGTGCCAGCAGGACAGGGTTCGCTGAAGCTTTCTTT.

On this clonotype: Compared with germline, one end of the junction differs, possibly owing to a read error. This chain joins TRBV4-1 and TRBJ1-2; TRBD1 might be the D (5 bases). This CDR3 comprises 15 residues. In germline, CDR1 is MGHRA, CDR2 YSYEKL. The chain's CDR3 is CASSPFMTDAYGYSF. CDR3 nucleotides: TGCGCCAGCAGCCCTTTTATGACAGATGCCTATGGCTACTCCTTC.

In regard to this clonotype: Being one base from a much bigger clone, this may be a read error. The rearrangement joins TRBV28 to TRBJ1-4; D is undetermined. The V end lost 5 bases, the J end lost 12 bases, and 16 bases lay between the germline ends. The germline V gene has CDR1 MDHEN and CDR2 SYDVKM. The CDR3 length is 13 residues. CDR3 DNA: TGTGCCAGCAGTATGTCCGGGTCCATAGAACTGTTTTTT. Its translation is CASSMSGSIELFF.

This clonotype was counted at least ten times. V gene TRBV4-3 combines with J gene TRBJ1-6; D gene ambiguous. The CDR3 loop spans 16 amino acids. From germline, CDR1 is LGHNA and CDR2 YSLEER. Trimming removed 0 bases from V and 5 bases from J, with 11 bases in between. The CDR3 coding sequence is TGCGCCAGCAGCCAAGATATGGTTATAGATAATTCACCCCTCCACTTT. Protein: CASSQDMVIDNSPLHF.

This sequence joins TRBV6-5 and TRBJ2-1, with TRBD2 matching 7 bases. Germline V gene lookup returns CDR1 MNHEY and CDR2 SVGAGI. Trimming cost V 5 bases and J 5 bases; bases outside gene matches: 9. This CDR3 comprises 15 residues. CDR3: CASSAELAGDNEQFF. The DNA of the CDR3 is TGTGCCAGCAGTGCCGAGCTCGCGGGAGACAATGAGCAGTTCTTC.

In this sample, this clonotype turned up a few times. The chain links TRBV7-9 to TRBJ2-7, with D perhaps TRBD2 (6 bases). This CDR3 comprises 17 residues. The germline V gene has CDR1 SEHNR and CDR2 FQNEAQ (reference sequence). V shed 1 base and J shed 0 bases, with 16 bases lying between them. CDR3 sequence reads: CASSLEGRGRLSYEQYF. The CDR3, as DNA: TGTGCCAGCAGCTTAGAGGGTCGAGGGAGGCTCTCCTACGAGCAGTACTTC.

The chain recombines TRBV12-3 or TRBV12-4 with TRBJ2-5, with 7 bases lining up with TRBD2. The CDR3 is made up of 15 amino acids. V lost 1 base, J lost 4 bases, and 6 bases stayed unmatched. The CDR3 is CASSLVGGPRETQYF. The CDR3 DNA sequence: TGTGCCAGCAGTTTAGTGGGAGGGCCTCGAGAGACCCAGTACTTC.

The rearrangement uses TRBV6-2 or TRBV6-3 and TRBJ2-7, with D hard to call. Germline CDR1 is MNHEY and CDR2 is SVGEGT. The CDR3 contains 12 residues. Trimming removed 3 bases from V and 6 bases from J, with 9 bases in between. The CDR3 loop is CASSYAVAEQYF. Here the CDR3 DNA reads TGTGCCAGCAGTTATGCCGTGGCCGAGCAGTACTTC.

In this sample, this clonotype turned up many times. The chain is built from TRBV29-1 and TRBJ2-3, with 10 bases fitting TRBD1. The germline CDR1 and CDR2 sequences are SQVTM and ANQGSEA. The CDR3 spans 14 residues. J was trimmed by 2 bases and V by 7 bases; bases with no gene match: 6. CDR3 sequence (DNA): TGCAGCGGACTGACAGGGGGCTTCACAGATACGCAGTATTTT. It yields the protein CSGLTGGFTDTQYF.

J is TRBJ2-1 and V is TRBV4-1; the D is unclear. CDR3 size: 14 residues. Germline V lookup: CDR1 MGHRA, CDR2 YSYEKL. The V end was cut by 1 base, the J end by 7 bases, with 11 bases between. The CDR3 sequence: CASSQAGPWNEQFF. The DNA of the CDR3 is TGCGCCAGCAGCCAAGCTGGCCCGTGGAATGAGCAGTTCTTC.

Note on this clonotype: A much larger clone differs from this one at a single base, so this may be a read error. For the CDR3, the DNA is TGCAGTGTAAGGGGACTAGCGGGAGTCAGCGAGCAGTACTTC. Protein: CSVRGLAGVSEQYF. The chain employs TRBV20-1 and TRBJ2-7; the match to TRBD2 covers 14 bases. V was clipped by 7 bases and J by 6 bases; unmatched bases: 8. This CDR3 is 14 amino acids long. Germline V gives CDR1 DFQATT, CDR2 SNEGSKA (reference sequence).

This clonotype was counted many times. The V and J genes are TRBV5-8 and TRBJ2-5, with D possibly TRBD2 on 6 matching bases. CDR3 length: 14 amino acids. V lost 0 bases, J lost 5 bases, and 11 bases lay in between. In germline, CDR1 is SGHTS, CDR2 YDEGEE. Written as DNA, the CDR3 is TGTGCCAGCAGCTTGGAACTAGCTCCCGAGACCCAGTACTTC. Its protein product is CASSLELAPETQYF. Full variable domain (outside the CDR3, taken from reference TRBV5-8 and TRBJ2-5): EAGVTQSPTHLIKTRGQQATLRCSPISGHTSVYWYQQALGLGLQFLLWYDEGEERNRGNFPPRFSGRQFPNYSSELNVNALELEDSALYLCASSLELAPETQYFGPGTRLLVL.

V is TRBV2 and J is TRBJ2-7; D is ambiguous. Trimming shortened V by 6 bases and J by 6 bases, and 15 bases separated the two germline ends. The germline V gene has CDR1 SNHLY and CDR2 FYNNEI. The CDR3 spans 13 residues. CDR3 amino acids: CASRETSPGEQYF. CDR3 in DNA: TGTGCCAGCAGGGAGACTTCCCCAGGCGAGCAGTACTTC.

Worth noting for this clonotype: This is likely a read error, given that the CDR3 carries no conserved phenylalanine or tryptophan at its end. The chain carries TRBV5-1 and TRBJ2-7, with 11 bases identical to TRBD2. The germline V gene has CDR1 SGHRS and CDR2 YFSETQ. J gave up 0 bases and V 4 bases, and 3 bases lay outside the gene matches. The length of the CDR3 is 15 residues. The CDR3 sequence is CASSQLAGVSYEQYL. The CDR3 region has the DNA TGCGCCAGCAGCCAACTAGCGGGGGTCTCCTACGAGCAGTACCTC.

This clonotype was observed at least ten times. V gene TRBV4-1 combines with J gene TRBJ2-6; perhaps D is TRBD1 or TRBD2 (5 bases each). Trimming stripped 1 base from V and 9 bases from J, with 16 bases between. The CDR3 covers 16 residues. Looked up from germline, CDR1 is MGHRA and CDR2 is YSYEKL. The CDR3 DNA reads TGCGCCAGCAGCCAAGTCCCGGGGCAGGGAGTCAACGTCCTGACTTTC. Encoded protein: CASSQVPGQGVNVLTF.

This clonotype was seen just once. The rearrangement links TRBV30 to TRBJ1-5; 10 bases match TRBD1. CDR1 and CDR2 from the germline V gene are GTSNPN and SVGIG (reference sequence). The J segment lost 2 bases and the V segment lost 0 bases, leaving 10 bases of the junction unmatched. CDR3 length: 18 residues. The CDR3 region is CAWSVRDRGAVGNQPQHF. DNA of the CDR3: TGTGCCTGGAGTGTACGGGACAGGGGCGCGGTCGGCAATCAGCCCCAGCATTTT.

With respect to this clonotype: This may be a read error, as it is one base from a much larger clone. The genes are TRBV4-3 and TRBJ1-4; D may be TRBD1 (6 bases). This CDR3 has 12 amino acids. In germline, CDR1 is LGHNA, CDR2 YSLEER. Trimming pared 2 bases from V and 14 bases from J, leaving 12 bases between. The chain's CDR3 is CASSQITGMLFF. The CDR3 coding sequence is TGCGCCAGCAGCCAAATTACAGGGATGCTGTTTTTT.

V and J are TRBV4-3 and TRBJ2-7, with 8 bases lining up with TRBD1. V shed 3 bases and J 2 bases; nucleotides not matched to a gene: 6. The V gene's germline CDR1 is LGHNA and CDR2 YSLEER. The CDR3 is 15 amino acids. The CDR3 DNA reads TGCGCCAGCAGCCAGCACAGGGGGGTAGCCTACGAGCAGTACTTC. This gives the protein CASSQHRGVAYEQYF.

The count of this clonotype is one. V gene TRBV4-1 combines with J gene TRBJ2-4; 7 nucleotides align to TRBD2. Unmatched junction bases numbered 4, after V lost 1 base and J lost 10 bases. CDR1 is MGHRA, CDR2 YSYEKL, per germline. The CDR3 contains 13 residues. CDR3 residues: CASSQGLALIQYF. CDR3 coding DNA: TGCGCCAGCAGCCAAGGACTAGCCCTTATTCAGTACTTC.

As regards this clonotype: Compared with germline, one end of the junction differs, possibly owing to a read error. V usage is TRBV4-1 and J usage is TRBJ2-6, with 8 bases fitting TRBD1. The CDR3 is 19 residues long. Germline assignment: CDR1 MGHRA and CDR2 YSYEKL. The CDR3 bases are TGCGCCAGCAGCCAAGATAGGACAGGGTTAGGCTCTGGGGCCGACGTCCTGACTTTT. Translated, it gives CASSQDRTGLGSGADVLTF.

This clonotype came up many times. The V gene is TRBV4-3, the J gene TRBJ2-7; D remains unclear. The CDR3 totals 15 residues. Germline V gives CDR1 LGHNA, CDR2 YSLEER. Trimming stripped 0 bases from V and 4 bases from J, with 13 bases between. Here the CDR3 reads CASSQDRNQLYEQYF. DNA for the CDR3: TGCGCCAGCAGCCAAGACCGCAATCAACTATACGAGCAGTACTTC.

This clonotype has ten or more counts. The rearrangement uses TRBV7-9 and TRBJ1-1, with 7 bases identical to TRBD1. The germline V gene has CDR1 SEHNR and CDR2 FQNEAQ (reference sequence). V lost 5 bases and J lost 3; bases outside the gene matches: 12. This CDR3 has 16 amino acids. CDR3 DNA sequence: TGTGCCAGCAGCCCAAATCAGGGGGGGCCTGACACTGAAGCTTTCTTT. It specifies CASSPNQGGPDTEAFF.

This clonotype was detected many times. The rearrangement links TRBV12-3 or TRBV12-4 to TRBJ1-1, with 7 positions matching TRBD1. The CDR3 is 15 residues long. The junction had 16 bases not matched to a gene; V was cut back by 6 bases and J by 9 bases. The CDR3 loop reads CASRLNLTGMRKAFF. In nucleotides, the CDR3 is TGTGCCAGCAGACTTAACTTGACAGGGATGCGTAAAGCTTTCTTT.

Turning to this clonotype: This may stem from a read error, because a much larger clone lies one nucleotide away. This chain uses TRBV11-2 with TRBJ2-3, with D tentatively TRBD1 or TRBD2 (6 bases each). Per germline, CDR1 SGHAT and CDR2 FQNNGV. CDR3 length: 18 amino acids. CDR3 region: CASSLDAGGTRSTDTQFF. CDR3 bases: TGTGCCAGCAGCTTAGATGCTGGCGGGACAAGAAGCACAGATACGCAGTTTTTT. Looking up the rest from reference TRBV11-2 and TRBJ2-3 gives the full variable domain: EAGVAQSPRYKIIEKRQSVAFWCNPISGHATLYWYQQILGQGPKLLIQFQNNGVVDDSQLPKDRFSAERLKGVDSTLKIQPAKLEDSAVYLCASSLDAGGTRSTDTQFFGPGTRLTVL.